Each of the 5 T cell receptor beta chains below was sequenced from the same sample in a study of blood T cell repertoires in COVID-19. Profiling relied on immunoSEQ multiplex PCR, and the TCRdb table lists in-frame clones only, not all of them. The sample yields roughly 97,000 clones, over 75% seen once. Sequenced material: peripheral blood. The receptors derive from a human donor in a cohort sampled during active COVID-19.

V and J are TRBV5-6 and TRBJ2-7; D gene ambiguous. The CDR3 length is 12 residues. CDR1 is SGHDT, CDR2 YYEEEE, per germline. Trimming stripped 2 bases from V and 3 bases from J, with 6 bases between. In DNA form, the CDR3 reads TGTGCCAGCAGCTTTGGCAGCTACGAGCAGTACTTC. It codes for CASSFGSYEQYF.

This chain uses TRBV2 with TRBJ2-7; D not resolved. In germline, CDR1 is SNHLY, CDR2 FYNNEI. V dropped 6 bases and J dropped 5 bases, with 14 bases sitting between them. The CDR3 length is 13 residues. The CDR3 sequence is CASSIGQIHEQYF. Written as DNA, the CDR3 is TGTGCCAGCAGCATTGGCCAGATCCACGAGCAGTACTTC.

The CDR3 DNA is TGCGCCAGCCTCCGGGACCGGGGGCAGGGGGGAGAAAAACTGTTTTTT. Its translation: CASLRDRGQGGEKLFF. V is TRBV10-1 and J is TRBJ1-4; 7 bases match TRBD1. J lost 8 bases, V lost 8 bases, and 17 bases had no gene match. This CDR3 is built from 16 residues. Germline assignment: CDR1 WNHNN and CDR2 SYGVQD (reference sequence).

V and J are TRBV1 and TRBJ1-5; the D call of TRBD1 is as the table states it, not checked on the DNA. TRBV1 is noted as a pseudogene. This CDR3 has 19 residues. CDR3 residues: CTSSQICQGASTGNQPQHF. CDR3 sequence (DNA): TGCACCAGCAGCCAAATATGTCAGGGGGCTTCGACCGGCAATCAGCCCCAGCATTTT.

The chain carries TRBV7-8 and TRBJ2-7; TRBD1 matches at 12 bases. Trimming removed 7 bases from V and 5 bases from J; junction bases left unmatched: 9. CDR3 length equals 15 residues. CDR1 is SGHVS and CDR2 is FQNEAQ in the germline V gene. The CDR3 nucleotides are TGTGCCAGCAACCCGCCGGGACAGGGGGCCAACGAGCAGTACTTC. This encodes CASNPPGQGANEQYF.